Shown below are 15 T cell receptor beta chains from a single sample sequenced in a study of T cell clonotyping in hematopoietic cell transplantation. The time point denotes: recipient sample about 28 days before transplant, after cytoreduction. Profiled with immunoSEQ multiplex PCR; TCRdb holds only in-frame clones, not every one. The sample has about 41,000 clones; about 85% are singletons. Material: peripheral blood mononuclear cells, obtained before stem cell transplant. These receptors came from a man aged 55 to 70 with acute myeloid leukemia. Some clones in this sample may be carry-over from other donors' samples.

The chain combines TRBV6-5 with TRBJ1-1; D gene unclear. The germline gives CDR1 MNHEY, CDR2 SVGAGI. The germline V and J ends were trimmed by 2 bases and 10 bases, with 8 bases remaining between them. This CDR3 has 11 amino acids. CDR3 loop: CASSYRMRAFF. In DNA form, the CDR3 reads TGTGCCAGCAGTTACCGTATGCGAGCTTTCTTT.

This clone was detected a few times. This chain connects TRBV19 to TRBJ1-1; no definite D call. CDR1 and CDR2 (germline): LNHDA, SQIVND (reference sequence). Trimming removed 7 bases at V and 7 bases at J, with 13 bases between. This CDR3 is built from 12 residues. CDR3 nucleotide sequence: TGTGCCAGTACCATGGGAGGGTTTGAAGCTTTCTTT. Translating gives CASTMGGFEAFF. The whole variable domain, remainder taken from reference TRBV19 and TRBJ1-1, is DGGITQSPKYLFRKEGQNVTLSCEQNLNHDAMYWYRQDPGQGLRLIYYSQIVNDFQKGDIAEGYSVSREKKESFPLTVTSAQKNPTAFYLCASTMGGFEAFFGQGTRLTVV.

This clone appeared a few times. The chain links TRBV11-2 to TRBJ2-6; D remains unclear. Germline-derived CDR1 and CDR2 are SGHAT and FQNNGV. V lost 1 base and J lost 0, with 7 bases in between. The CDR3 totals 16 residues. In DNA form, the CDR3 reads TGTGCCAGCAGCTTAGTTAGGAGCTCTGGGGCCAACGTCCTGACTTTC. Its protein product is CASSLVRSSGANVLTF.

CDR3 bases: TGCGCCAGCAGCCAAGTCCCTTTTAGCACAGATACGCAGTATTTT. This codes for CASSQVPFSTDTQYF. This chain links TRBV4-3 with TRBJ2-3, with unresolved D. The germline CDR1 and CDR2 sequences are LGHNA and YSLEER. Trimming shortened V by 1 base and J by 0 bases, and 8 bases separated the two germline ends. The CDR3 sequence is 15 residues long.

The chain carries TRBV4-3 and TRBJ2-7, with D perhaps given as TRBD1 or TRBD2 (5 bases each). The CDR3 is made up of 13 amino acids. Germline CDR1 and CDR2: LGHNA and YSLEER. Trimming pared 5 bases from V and 2 bases from J, leaving 10 bases between. DNA for the CDR3: TGCGCCAGCAGCAGGGGAGATGCCTACGAGCAGTACTTC. Its protein is CASSRGDAYEQYF.

This clone was recorded once. V and J are TRBV2 and TRBJ2-7; the D gene is possibly TRBD1 (6 bases). Germline V gene sequence: CDR1 SNHLY, CDR2 FYNNEI. The CDR3 runs 13 residues. The ends were cut back, 6 bases at V and 0 bases at J, with 9 bases in the middle. CDR3 sequence (DNA): TGTGCCAGCAGGGGACAAGTCTCCTACGAGCAGTACTTC. It specifies CASRGQVSYEQYF.

The chain's CDR3 is CAISESTFYGYTF. CDR3 DNA: TGTGCCATCAGTGAGTCAACATTCTATGGCTACACCTTC. This chain joins TRBV10-3 and TRBJ1-2; D is ambiguous. Looked up from germline, CDR1 is ENHRY and CDR2 is SYGVKD. CDR3 length: 13 residues. V was cut by 0 bases and J by 4 bases, with 6 bases left in between.

V usage is TRBV30 and J usage is TRBJ1-5, with 8 bases that match TRBD1. This CDR3 region has 16 residues. Per the germline V gene, CDR1 is GTSNPN and CDR2 is SVGIG (reference sequence). V lost 1 base, J lost 4 bases, and 9 bases stayed unmatched. CDR3 protein: CAWSARGLGANQPQHF. CDR3 bases: TGTGCCTGGAGTGCCAGGGGGCTTGGGGCAAATCAGCCCCAGCATTTT. Together with reference TRBV30 and TRBJ1-5, the CDR3 gives the full variable domain: SQTIHQWPATLVQPVGSPLSLECTVEGTSNPNLYWYRQAAGRGLQLLFYSVGIGQISSEVPQNLSASRPQDRQFILSSKKLLLSDSGFYLCAWSARGLGANQPQHFGDGTRLSIL.

The CDR3 region is CATRVQHGYTF. The DNA of the CDR3 is TGCGCCACGAGGGTACAACATGGCTACACCTTC. This chain connects TRBV10-2 to TRBJ1-2, with D unclear. CDR1 and CDR2 (germline): WSHSY, SAAADI. CDR3 length: 11 amino acids. The V end was cut by 10 bases, the J end by 6 bases, with 12 bases between.

The V call is TRBV2, the J call TRBJ1-2; D call uncertain. The CDR3 loop spans 11 amino acids. Trimming stripped 1 base from V and 5 bases from J, with 2 bases between. The germline V gene has CDR1 SNHLY and CDR2 FYNNEI. CDR3 bases: TGTGCCAGCAGTGAAGAATATGGCTACACCTTC. It translates to CASSEEYGYTF. Complete variable domain (other parts from reference TRBV2 and TRBJ1-2): EPEVTQTPSHQVTQMGQEVILRCVPISNHLYFYWYRQILGQKVEFLVSFYNNEISEKSEIFDDQFSVERPDGSNFTLKIRSTKLEDSAMYFCASSEEYGYTFGSGTRLTVV.

The V call is TRBV9, the J call TRBJ1-4, with 8 bases matching TRBD1. Germline trimming cut 0 bases from V and 11 bases from J; bases unmatched to any gene: 9. Germline V gives CDR1 SGDLS, CDR2 YYNGEE. The CDR3 loop spans 15 amino acids. The DNA for the CDR3 is TGTGCCAGCAGCGTAGAAGACAGGGGAATGGGCAAACTGTTTTTT. It translates to CASSVEDRGMGKLFF.

This chain connects TRBV5-6 to TRBJ1-1, with D unresolved. The CDR3 has 14 residues. V lost 0 bases and J lost 4, with 10 bases in between. CDR1 SGHDT and CDR2 YYEEEE come from the germline V gene. The CDR3 reads CASSLVLDGTEAFF. The CDR3 DNA follows: TGTGCCAGCAGCTTGGTTCTTGATGGCACTGAAGCTTTCTTT.

As regards this clone: This same CDR3 is encoded by further DNA sequences in the sample. The rearrangement joins TRBV4-1 to TRBJ2-7; 9 bases map to TRBD1. V trimming: 4 bases; J trimming: 1 base; junction bases outside the gene matches: 5. The germline CDR1 and CDR2 sequences are MGHRA and YSYEKL. The CDR3 sequence is 15 residues long. The CDR3 loop is CASSPGTGPSYEQYF. In nucleotides, the CDR3 is TGCGCCAGCAGCCCCGGGACAGGGCCGTCCTACGAGCAGTACTTC.

The count of this clone is one. This chain connects TRBV6-1 to TRBJ1-2, with 7 nucleotides matching TRBD1. Trimming cost V 0 bases and J 4 bases; bases outside gene matches: 8. Germline V gene data show CDR1 as MNHNS and CDR2 as SASEGT. The length of the CDR3 is 16 residues. The CDR3 DNA is TGTGCCAGCAGTGAAGCGCACGGACAGGCTCTCTATGGCTACACCTTC. Translating it yields CASSEAHGQALYGYTF.

This clone was recorded a few times. The V and J genes are TRBV28 and TRBJ2-5; D may be TRBD2 (6 bases). This CDR3 comprises 13 residues. Per the germline V gene, CDR1 is MDHEN and CDR2 is SYDVKM. V was shortened by 8 bases and J by 4 bases, with 14 bases between the two germline ends. The DNA for the CDR3 is TGTGCCAGCGCTCAACCGGGGGTAGAGACCCAGTACTTC. This codes for CASAQPGVETQYF.